This T cell receptor beta chain was sequenced during a study of T cell responses to AZD1222 COVID-19 vaccine. V was trimmed by 7 bases and J by 9 bases, leaving 22 bases between them. The germline CDR1 and CDR2 sequences are LNHDA and SQIVND (reference sequence). There are 15 residues in the CDR3. Sequencing used immunoSEQ multiplex PCR; TCRdb keeps in-frame clones, though not all of them. The data show approximately 130,000 clones, 70% to 90% seen once. This clone has just one count. Its antigen is not identified. Study-wide points: Spike-specific TCR repertoires showed rising breadth and depth after two AZD1222 doses. A mostly white British donor set with more females was recruited, and clonal diversity was possibly underestimated. Repertoires in all cases were sampled only once the peak T cell response had passed. Baseline testing showed seropositivity in only six or seven AZD1222 recipients.

The chain couples TRBV19 to TRBJ2-1, with a tentative D call TRBD1 (6 bases). The material was peripheral blood, obtained 28 days after the second AZD1222 dose. This receptor was obtained from an adult who received the AZD1222 COVID-19 vaccine. CDR3 protein: CASTPIRGRNGEQFF. CDR3 bases: TGTGCCAGTACCCCCATTAGGGGGAGAAACGGTGAGCAGTTCTTC.